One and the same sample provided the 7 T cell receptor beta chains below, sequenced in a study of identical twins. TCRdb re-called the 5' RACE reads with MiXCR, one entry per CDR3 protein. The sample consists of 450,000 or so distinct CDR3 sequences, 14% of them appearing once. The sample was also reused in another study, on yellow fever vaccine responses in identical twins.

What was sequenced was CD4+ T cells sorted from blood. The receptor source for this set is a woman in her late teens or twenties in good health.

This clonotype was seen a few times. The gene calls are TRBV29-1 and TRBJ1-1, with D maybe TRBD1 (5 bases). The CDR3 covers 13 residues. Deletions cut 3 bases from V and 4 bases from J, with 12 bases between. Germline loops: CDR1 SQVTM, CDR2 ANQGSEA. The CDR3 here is CSVDRARSTEAFF. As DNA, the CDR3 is TGCAGCGTTGACAGGGCTAGGAGCACTGAAGCTTTCTTT.

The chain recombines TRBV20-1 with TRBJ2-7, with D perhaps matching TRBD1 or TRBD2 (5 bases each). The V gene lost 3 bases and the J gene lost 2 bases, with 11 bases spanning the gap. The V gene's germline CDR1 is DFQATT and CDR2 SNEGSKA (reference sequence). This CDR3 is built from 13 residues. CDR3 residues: CSASPGTTYEQYF. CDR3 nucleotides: TGCAGTGCTAGCCCGGGGACGACCTACGAGCAGTACTTC.

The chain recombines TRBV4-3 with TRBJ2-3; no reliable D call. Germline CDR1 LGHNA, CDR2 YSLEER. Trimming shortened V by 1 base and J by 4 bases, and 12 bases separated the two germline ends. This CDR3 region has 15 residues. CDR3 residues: CASSQVPPPADTQYF. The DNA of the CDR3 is TGCGCCAGCAGCCAAGTACCTCCCCCTGCAGATACGCAGTATTTT.

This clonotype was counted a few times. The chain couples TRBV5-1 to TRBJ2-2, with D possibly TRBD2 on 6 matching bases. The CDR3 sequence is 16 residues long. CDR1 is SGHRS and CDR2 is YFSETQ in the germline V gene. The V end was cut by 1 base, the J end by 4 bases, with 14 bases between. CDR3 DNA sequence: TGCGCCAGCAGCTTGATTGGGCAGGGAGGCACCGGGGAGCTGTTTTTT. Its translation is CASSLIGQGGTGELFF.

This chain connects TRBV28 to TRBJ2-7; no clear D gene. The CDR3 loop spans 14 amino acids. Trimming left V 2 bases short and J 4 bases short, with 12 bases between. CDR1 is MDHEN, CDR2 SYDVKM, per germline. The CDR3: CASSLLLTLYEQYF. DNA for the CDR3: TGTGCCAGCAGTTTACTCCTTACTCTTTACGAGCAGTACTTC.

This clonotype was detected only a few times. The CDR3 loop reads CAISDVGTSNEKLFF. The CDR3 DNA reads as TGTGCCATCAGTGACGTCGGCACTTCTAATGAAAAACTGTTTTTT. The gene calls are TRBV10-3 and TRBJ1-4; D gene ambiguous. The ends were cut back, 3 bases at V and 3 bases at J, with 11 bases in the middle. Germline assignment: CDR1 ENHRY and CDR2 SYGVKD. The length of the CDR3 is 15 residues.

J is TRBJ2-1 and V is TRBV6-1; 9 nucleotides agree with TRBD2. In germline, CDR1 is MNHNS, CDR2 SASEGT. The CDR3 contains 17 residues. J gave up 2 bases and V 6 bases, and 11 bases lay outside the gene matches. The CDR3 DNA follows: TGTGCCAGCAGCGTGACTAGCGGACCCCTAACCTACAATGAGCAGTTCTTC. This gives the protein CASSVTSGPLTYNEQFF.